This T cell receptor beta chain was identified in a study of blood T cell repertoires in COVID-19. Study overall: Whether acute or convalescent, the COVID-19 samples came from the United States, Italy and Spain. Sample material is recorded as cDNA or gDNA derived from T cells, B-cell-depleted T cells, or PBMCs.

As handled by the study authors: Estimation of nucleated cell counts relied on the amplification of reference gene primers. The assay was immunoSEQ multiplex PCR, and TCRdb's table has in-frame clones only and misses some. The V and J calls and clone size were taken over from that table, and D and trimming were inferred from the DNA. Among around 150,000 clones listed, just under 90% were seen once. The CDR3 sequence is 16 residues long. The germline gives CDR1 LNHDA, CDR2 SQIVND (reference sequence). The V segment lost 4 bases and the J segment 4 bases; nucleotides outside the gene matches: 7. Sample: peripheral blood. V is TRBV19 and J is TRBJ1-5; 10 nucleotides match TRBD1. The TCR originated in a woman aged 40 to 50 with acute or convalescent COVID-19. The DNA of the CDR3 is TGTGCCAGTAGTAACTTCGGACAGGGGGGTAATCAGCCCCAGCATTTT. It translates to CASSNFGQGGNQPQHF.